This T cell receptor beta chain is drawn from a study of Graves' ophthalmopathy and Graves' hyperthyroidism. Overall study results and limits: Blood samples also showed most expanded thyroid clonotypes exceeding 0.001 frequency. With a specificity of roughly 72% and a sensitivity of about 71%, the model predicted ophthalmopathy progression.

The sequenced template was RNA, covering the TCR beta CDR3 region. Scientists carried out first-round RT-PCR using HTBI primers and then a second-round multiplex PCR. Each CDR3 protein is one row after TCRdb ran MiXCR on the multiplex PCR reads. This table has around 1,200,000 distinct CDR3 sequences, around a third appearing once. About this clonotype itself: The antigen is not known. At one end the junction does not follow the germline gene, possibly because of a read error.

CDR3 length: 15 residues. Germline-derived CDR1 and CDR2 are MNHNS and SASEGT. Sequenced sample: peripheral blood or thyroid tissue (not recorded which). The sequence came from an adult man with Graves' hyperthyroidism. This rearrangement joins TRBV6-1 to TRBJ1-2; a weak D match, TRBD1 (6 bases). CDR3 in amino acids: CATSRNGGSGYGYTF. The CDR3 bases are TGTGCCACCAGTAGAAATGGGGGCTCGGGCTATGGCTACACCTTC.